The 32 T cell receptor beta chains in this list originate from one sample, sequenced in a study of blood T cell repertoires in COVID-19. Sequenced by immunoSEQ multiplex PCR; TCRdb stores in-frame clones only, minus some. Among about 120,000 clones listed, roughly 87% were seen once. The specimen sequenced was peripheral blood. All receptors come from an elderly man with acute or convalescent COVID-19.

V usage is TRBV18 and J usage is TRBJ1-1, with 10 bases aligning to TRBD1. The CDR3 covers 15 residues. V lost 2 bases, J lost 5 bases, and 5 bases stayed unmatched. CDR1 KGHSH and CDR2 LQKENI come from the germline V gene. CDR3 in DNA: TGTGCCAGCTCACCATTGCCGGGACAGGGGACTGAAGCTTTCTTT. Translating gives CASSPLPGQGTEAFF. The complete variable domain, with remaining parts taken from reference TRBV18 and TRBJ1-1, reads NAGVMQNPRHLVRRRGQEARLRCSPMKGHSHVYWYRQLPEEGLKFMVYLQKENIIDESGMPKERFSAEFPKEGPSILRIQQVVRGDSAAYFCASSPLPGQGTEAFFGQGTRLTVV.

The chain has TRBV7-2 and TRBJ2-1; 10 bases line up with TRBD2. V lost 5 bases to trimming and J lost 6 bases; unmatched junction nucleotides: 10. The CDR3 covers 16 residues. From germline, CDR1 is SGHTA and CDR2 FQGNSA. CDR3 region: CASSASGSGRVNEQFF. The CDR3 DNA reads TGTGCCAGCAGCGCCTCGGGGAGCGGGAGGGTCAATGAGCAGTTCTTC.

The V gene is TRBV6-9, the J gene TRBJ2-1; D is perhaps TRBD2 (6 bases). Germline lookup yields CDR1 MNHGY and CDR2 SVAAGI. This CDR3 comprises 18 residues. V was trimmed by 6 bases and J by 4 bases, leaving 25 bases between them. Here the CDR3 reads CASSDPGLKHFAYNEQFF. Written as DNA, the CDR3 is TGTGCCAGCAGCGATCCGGGACTGAAACACTTCGCATACAATGAGCAGTTCTTC.

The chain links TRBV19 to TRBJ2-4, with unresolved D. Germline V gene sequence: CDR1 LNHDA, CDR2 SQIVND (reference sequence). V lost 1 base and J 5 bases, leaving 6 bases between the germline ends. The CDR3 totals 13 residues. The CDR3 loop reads CASSIVTENIQYF. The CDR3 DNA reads TGTGCCAGTAGTATAGTAACGGAAAACATTCAGTACTTC.

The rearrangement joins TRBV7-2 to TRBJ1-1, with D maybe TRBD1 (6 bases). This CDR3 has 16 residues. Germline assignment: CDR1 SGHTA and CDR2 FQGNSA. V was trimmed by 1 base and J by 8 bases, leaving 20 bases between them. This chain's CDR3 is CASSLGSPLTGGEAFF. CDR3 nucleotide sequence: TGTGCCAGCAGCTTAGGGAGCCCGTTGACAGGCGGGGAAGCTTTCTTT.

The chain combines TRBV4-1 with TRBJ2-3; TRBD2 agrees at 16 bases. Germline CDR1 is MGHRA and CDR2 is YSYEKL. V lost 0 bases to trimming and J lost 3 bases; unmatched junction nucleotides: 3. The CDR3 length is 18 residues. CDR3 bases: TGCGCCAGCAGCCAAGAAGTGGGACTAGCGGGGGGGACAGATACGCAGTATTTT. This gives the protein CASSQEVGLAGGTDTQYF.

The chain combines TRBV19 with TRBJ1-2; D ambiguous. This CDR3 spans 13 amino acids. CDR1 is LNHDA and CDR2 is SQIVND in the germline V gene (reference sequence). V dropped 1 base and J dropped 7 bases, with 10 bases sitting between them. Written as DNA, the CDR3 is TGTGCCAGTAGTATAGTCGAGGGCCTTGGCTACACCTTC. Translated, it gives CASSIVEGLGYTF.

The CDR3 loop reads CASSQDEGLTGGYTF. The CDR3 DNA reads TGTGCCAGCAGCCAAGATGAGGGACTCACAGGTGGCTACACCTTC. V gene TRBV4-2 combines with J gene TRBJ1-2, with D tentatively TRBD1 (5 bases). Germline loops: CDR1 LGHNA, CDR2 YNFKEQ. The CDR3 runs to 15 residues. Trimming cost V 0 bases and J 7 bases, with 15 bases left between them.

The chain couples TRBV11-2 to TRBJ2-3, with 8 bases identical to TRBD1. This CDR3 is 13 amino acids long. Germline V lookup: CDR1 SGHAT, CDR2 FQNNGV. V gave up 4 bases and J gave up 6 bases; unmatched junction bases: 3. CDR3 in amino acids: CASSSDRGDTQYF. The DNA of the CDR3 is TGTGCCAGCAGCTCCGACAGGGGCGATACGCAGTATTTT.

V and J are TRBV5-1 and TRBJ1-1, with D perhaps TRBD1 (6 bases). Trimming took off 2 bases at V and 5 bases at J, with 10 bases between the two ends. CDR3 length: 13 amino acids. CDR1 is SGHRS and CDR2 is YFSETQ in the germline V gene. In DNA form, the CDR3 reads TGCGCCAGCAGCTTTGGACAGTGGACTGAAGCTTTCTTT. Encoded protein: CASSFGQWTEAFF.

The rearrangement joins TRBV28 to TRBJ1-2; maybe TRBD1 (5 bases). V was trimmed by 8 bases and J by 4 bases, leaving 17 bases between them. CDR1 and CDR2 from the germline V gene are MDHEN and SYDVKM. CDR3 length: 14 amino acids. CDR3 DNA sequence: TGTGCCAGCGCCCTTTTTGGACAACTCTATGGCTACACCTTC. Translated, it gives CASALFGQLYGYTF.

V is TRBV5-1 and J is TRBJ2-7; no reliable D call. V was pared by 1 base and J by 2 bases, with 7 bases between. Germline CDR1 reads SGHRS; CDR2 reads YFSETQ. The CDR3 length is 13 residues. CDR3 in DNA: TGCGCCAGCAGCTTGACTACGCCCTACGAGCAGTACTTC. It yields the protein CASSLTTPYEQYF.

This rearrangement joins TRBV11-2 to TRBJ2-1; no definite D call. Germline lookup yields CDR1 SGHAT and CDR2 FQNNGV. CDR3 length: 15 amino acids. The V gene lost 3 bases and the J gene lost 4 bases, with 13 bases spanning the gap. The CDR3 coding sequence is TGTGCCAGCAGCTTTGGCCCGAACAATTACAATGAGCAGTTCTTC. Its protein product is CASSFGPNNYNEQFF.

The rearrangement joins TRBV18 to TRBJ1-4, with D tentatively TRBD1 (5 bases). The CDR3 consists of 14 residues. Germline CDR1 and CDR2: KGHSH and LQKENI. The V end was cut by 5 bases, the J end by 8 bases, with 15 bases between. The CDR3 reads CASSSGRVNEKLFF. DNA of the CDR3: TGTGCCAGCTCATCGGGCAGGGTAAACGAAAAACTGTTTTTT.

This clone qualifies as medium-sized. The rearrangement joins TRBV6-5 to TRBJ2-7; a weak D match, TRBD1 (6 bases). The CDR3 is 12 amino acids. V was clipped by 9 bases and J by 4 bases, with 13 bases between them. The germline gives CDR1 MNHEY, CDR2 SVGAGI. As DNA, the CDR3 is TGTGCCAGAGTTTCCAGGGGTTACGAGCAGTACTTC. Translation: CARVSRGYEQYF.

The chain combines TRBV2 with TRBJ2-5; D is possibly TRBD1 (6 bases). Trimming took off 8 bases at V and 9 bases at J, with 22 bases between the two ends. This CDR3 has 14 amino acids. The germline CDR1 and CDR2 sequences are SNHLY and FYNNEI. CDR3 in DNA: TGTGCCAGCGGGTCTGGGACCGGTTCAGGGGCCCAGTACTTC. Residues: CASGSGTGSGAQYF.

CDR3 protein: CASSMTAWLNTGELFF. CDR3 coding DNA: TGTGCCAGCAGCATGACAGCTTGGTTGAACACCGGGGAGCTGTTTTTT. This chain connects TRBV5-5 to TRBJ2-2; tentatively, D is TRBD1 (5 bases). The CDR3 totals 16 residues. Per the germline V gene, CDR1 is SGHKS and CDR2 is YYEKEE (reference sequence). The ends were cut back, 4 bases at V and 1 base at J, with 14 bases in the middle.

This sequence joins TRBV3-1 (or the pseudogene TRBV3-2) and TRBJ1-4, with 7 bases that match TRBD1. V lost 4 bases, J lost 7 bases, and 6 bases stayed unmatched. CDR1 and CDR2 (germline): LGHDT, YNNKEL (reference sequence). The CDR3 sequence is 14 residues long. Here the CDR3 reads CASSLGTDREKLFF. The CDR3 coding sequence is TGTGCCAGCAGCCTAGGGACAGACCGTGAAAAACTGTTTTTT.

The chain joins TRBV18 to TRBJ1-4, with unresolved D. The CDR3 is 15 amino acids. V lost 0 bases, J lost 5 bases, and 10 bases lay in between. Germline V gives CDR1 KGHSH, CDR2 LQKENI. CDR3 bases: TGTGCCAGCTCACCACCTGGGCAAAAAAATGAAAAACTGTTTTTT. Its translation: CASSPPGQKNEKLFF. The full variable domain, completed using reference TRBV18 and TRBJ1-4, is NAGVMQNPRHLVRRRGQEARLRCSPMKGHSHVYWYRQLPEEGLKFMVYLQKENIIDESGMPKERFSAEFPKEGPSILRIQQVVRGDSAAYFCASSPPGQKNEKLFFGSGTQLSVL.

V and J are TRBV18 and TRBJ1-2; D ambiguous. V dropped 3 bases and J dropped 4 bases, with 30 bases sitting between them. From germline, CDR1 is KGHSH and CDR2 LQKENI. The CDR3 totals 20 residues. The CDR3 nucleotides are TGTGCCAGCTCACCGGTAAGTACGCGGGAGAGGATCGGGGTGGCCTATGGCTACACCTTC. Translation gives CASSPVSTRERIGVAYGYTF.

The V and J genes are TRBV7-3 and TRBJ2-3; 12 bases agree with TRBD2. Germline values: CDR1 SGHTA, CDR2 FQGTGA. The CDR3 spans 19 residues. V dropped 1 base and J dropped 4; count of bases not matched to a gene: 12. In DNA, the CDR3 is TGTGCCAGCAGCTTAAAGGCTAGCGGGAGGGCCAATTTCCCAGATACGCAGTATTTT. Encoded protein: CASSLKASGRANFPDTQYF.

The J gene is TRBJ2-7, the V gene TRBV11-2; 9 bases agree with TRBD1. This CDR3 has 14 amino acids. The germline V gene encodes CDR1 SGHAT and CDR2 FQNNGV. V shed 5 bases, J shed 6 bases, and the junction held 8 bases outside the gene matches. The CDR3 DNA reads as TGTGCCAGCAGCCCAAGGACAGGGGCCTCCGAGCAGTACTTC. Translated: CASSPRTGASEQYF.

CDR3: CASSIYGQNQPQHF. CDR3 nucleotides: TGTGCCAGCTCAATCTATGGACAAAATCAGCCCCAGCATTTT. This chain links TRBV18 with TRBJ1-5; TRBD1 might be the D (5 bases). CDR1 and CDR2 from the germline V gene are KGHSH and LQKENI. Trimming pared 5 bases from V and 4 bases from J, leaving 12 bases between. The CDR3 spans 14 residues. Combining the CDR3 with reference TRBV18 and TRBJ1-5 gives the whole variable domain NAGVMQNPRHLVRRRGQEARLRCSPMKGHSHVYWYRQLPEEGLKFMVYLQKENIIDESGMPKERFSAEFPKEGPSILRIQQVVRGDSAAYFCASSIYGQNQPQHFGDGTRLSIL.

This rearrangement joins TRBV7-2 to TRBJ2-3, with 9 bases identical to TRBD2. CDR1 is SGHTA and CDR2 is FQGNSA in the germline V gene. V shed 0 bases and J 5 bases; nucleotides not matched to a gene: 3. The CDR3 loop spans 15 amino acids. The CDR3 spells CASSLAGGREDTQYF. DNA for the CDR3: TGTGCCAGCAGCTTAGCAGGCGGGAGGGAAGATACGCAGTATTTT.

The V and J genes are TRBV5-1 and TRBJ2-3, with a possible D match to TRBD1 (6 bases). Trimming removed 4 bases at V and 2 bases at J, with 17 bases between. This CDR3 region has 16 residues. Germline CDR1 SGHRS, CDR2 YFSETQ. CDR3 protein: CASSVGGGSPTDTQYF. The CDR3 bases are TGCGCCAGCAGCGTAGGGGGTGGCAGCCCCACAGATACGCAGTATTTT.

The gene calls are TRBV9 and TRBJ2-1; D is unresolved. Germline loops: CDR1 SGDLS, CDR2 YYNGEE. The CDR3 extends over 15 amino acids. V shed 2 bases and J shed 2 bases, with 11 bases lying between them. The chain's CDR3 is CASSVVTGPYNEQFF. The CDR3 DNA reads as TGTGCCAGCAGCGTGGTTACGGGTCCCTACAATGAGCAGTTCTTC.

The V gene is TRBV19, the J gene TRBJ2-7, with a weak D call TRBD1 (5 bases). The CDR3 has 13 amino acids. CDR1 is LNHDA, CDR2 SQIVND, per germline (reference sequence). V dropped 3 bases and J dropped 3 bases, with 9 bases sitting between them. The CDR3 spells CASSIQGHYEQYF. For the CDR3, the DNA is TGTGCCAGTAGTATCCAGGGTCACTACGAGCAGTACTTC. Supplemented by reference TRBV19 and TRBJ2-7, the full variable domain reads DGGITQSPKYLFRKEGQNVTLSCEQNLNHDAMYWYRQDPGQGLRLIYYSQIVNDFQKGDIAEGYSVSREKKESFPLTVTSAQKNPTAFYLCASSIQGHYEQYFGPGTRLTVT.

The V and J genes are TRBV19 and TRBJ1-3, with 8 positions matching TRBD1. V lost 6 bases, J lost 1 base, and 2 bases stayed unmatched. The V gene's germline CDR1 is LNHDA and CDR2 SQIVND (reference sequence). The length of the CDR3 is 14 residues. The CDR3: CASSRQGSGNTIYF. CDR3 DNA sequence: TGTGCCAGTAGCAGACAGGGGTCTGGAAACACCATATATTTT.

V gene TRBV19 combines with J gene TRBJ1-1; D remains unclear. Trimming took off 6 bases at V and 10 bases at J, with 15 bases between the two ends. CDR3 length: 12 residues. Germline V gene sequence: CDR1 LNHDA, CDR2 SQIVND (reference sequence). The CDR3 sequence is CASRAGNGRAFF. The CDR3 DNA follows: TGTGCCAGTAGGGCGGGGAACGGGAGAGCTTTCTTT.

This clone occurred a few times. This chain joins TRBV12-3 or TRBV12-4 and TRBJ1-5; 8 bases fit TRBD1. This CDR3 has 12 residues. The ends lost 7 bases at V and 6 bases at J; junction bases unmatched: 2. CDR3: CASNRGVQPQHF. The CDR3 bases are TGTGCCAGCAACAGGGGGGTTCAGCCCCAGCATTTT.

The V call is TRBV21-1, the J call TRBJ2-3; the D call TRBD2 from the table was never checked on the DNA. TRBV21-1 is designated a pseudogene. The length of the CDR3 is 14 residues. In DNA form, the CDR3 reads TGTGCCAGCCTCCGAGCGGGATCCACAGATACGCAGTATTTT. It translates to CASLRAGSTDTQYF.

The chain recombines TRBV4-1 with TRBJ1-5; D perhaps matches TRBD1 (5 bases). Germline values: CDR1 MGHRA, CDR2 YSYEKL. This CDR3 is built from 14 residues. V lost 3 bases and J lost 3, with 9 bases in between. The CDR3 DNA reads TGCGCCAGCAGCCAGGCAGGGTTCAATCAGCCCCAGCATTTT. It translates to CASSQAGFNQPQHF.